The entry below gives a single T cell receptor beta chain sequence along with its context. Its specificity is not known. CDR3 length: 11 residues. Per the germline V gene, CDR1 is MRHNA and CDR2 is SNTAGT. V dropped 4 bases and J dropped 6 bases, with 5 bases sitting between them. People who had autoimmune disease history or systemic immunosuppression were excluded. The data are from a study of OX40 agonist ivuxolimab in advanced cancers. Study-level background: An agonistic anti-OX40 (CD134) antibody, ivuxolimab, was used to treat the patients. Study-wide points: The investigators did not determine what antigen specificity the expanded peripheral T cells had. The study observed clonal expansion of CD4+ and CD8+ blood T cells by week 6 at 0.1 to 3.0 mg/kg.

The data were produced by immunoSEQ multiplex PCR, yet TCRdb's version contains in-frame clones alone and is incomplete. The table lists 65,000 to 70,000 clones, about 84% of them singletons. Sequencing was performed on CD4+ or CD8+ T cells sorted from blood, taken in a trial of the OX40 agonist ivuxolimab. This chain joins TRBV6-4 and TRBJ2-3; D unclear. This receptor was obtained from an adult with an advanced solid tumor such as melanoma, head and neck, liver or kidney cancer. The CDR3 loop reads CASSVGDTQYF. CDR3 nucleotide sequence: TGTGCCAGCAGTGTTGGTGATACGCAGTATTTT.